The 29 T cell receptor beta chains below were found in one sample sequenced in a study of tumour-infiltrating T cells in Burkitt lymphoma. Sequencing used immunoSEQ multiplex PCR; TCRdb keeps in-frame clones, though not all of them. Among thousands of clones, 13% were seen once, and the ten largest hold about 7.7%. Sequences were obtained from tumor tissue. The receptors were sampled from a human donor with Burkitt lymphoma.

V gene TRBV6-5 combines with J gene TRBJ1-2; D is unresolved. The CDR3 is 12 amino acids. Germline CDR1 is MNHEY and CDR2 is SVGAGI. Trimming stripped 7 bases from V and 2 bases from J, with 8 bases between. CDR3 sequence: CASKSENYGYTF. CDR3 coding DNA: TGTGCCAGCAAGTCAGAAAACTATGGCTACACCTTC.

The V call is TRBV19, the J call TRBJ1-5; no firm D call. From germline, CDR1 is LNHDA and CDR2 SQIVND (reference sequence). The CDR3 runs 11 residues. V was shortened by 4 bases and J by 6 bases, with 4 bases between the two germline ends. Written as DNA, the CDR3 is TGTGCCAGTAGTAACACTCAGCCCCAGCATTTT. Translating gives CASSNTQPQHF.

This clone was recorded a few times. The chain links TRBV6-5 to TRBJ2-1; 13 nucleotides align to TRBD2. The V gene's germline CDR1 is MNHEY and CDR2 SVGAGI. J was trimmed by 8 bases and V by 6 bases; bases with no gene match: 7. The CDR3 runs 15 residues. In nucleotides, the CDR3 is TGTGCCAGCAGATTACTAGCGGGGGGGCCTCATGAGCAGTTCTTC. Encoded protein: CASRLLAGGPHEQFF.

This clone has a handful of counts. This chain links TRBV7-2 with TRBJ2-5; 7 nucleotides match TRBD1. The CDR3 length is 14 residues. CDR1 and CDR2 (germline): SGHTA, FQGNSA. The ends lost 2 bases at V and 9 bases at J; junction bases unmatched: 9. The CDR3 DNA reads TGTGCCAGCAGCTTATCCGGGACAGAAGGGGCCCAGTACTTC. It encodes CASSLSGTEGAQYF.

This clone came up a few times. The chain carries TRBV6-5 and TRBJ1-1; tentatively, D is TRBD1 (5 bases). V lost 5 bases, J lost 3 bases, and 13 bases lay in between. CDR1 is MNHEY and CDR2 is SVGAGI in the germline V gene. CDR3 length: 14 residues. CDR3 residues: CASSAAGSHTEAFF. Written as DNA, the CDR3 is TGTGCCAGCAGTGCGGCAGGGTCTCACACTGAAGCTTTCTTT.

The chain employs TRBV4-2 and TRBJ2-3, with 7 positions matching TRBD2. The CDR3 has 17 amino acids. The J segment lost 3 bases and the V segment lost 0 bases, leaving 9 bases of the junction unmatched. The germline CDR1 and CDR2 sequences are LGHNA and YNFKEQ. The CDR3 DNA reads as TGTGCCAGCAGCCAAGATCCGGGGGGATCCCCTACAGATACGCAGTATTTT. Protein product: CASSQDPGGSPTDTQYF.

The V gene is TRBV19, the J gene TRBJ1-4, with 7 bases identical to TRBD1. The CDR3 runs to 15 residues. The germline V gene has CDR1 LNHDA and CDR2 SQIVND (reference sequence). Trimming removed 4 bases from V and 3 bases from J; junction bases left unmatched: 5. The CDR3 here is CASSTGGVSNEKLFF. DNA for the CDR3: TGTGCCAGTAGTACAGGGGGAGTATCTAATGAAAAACTGTTTTTT.

The chain recombines TRBV15 with TRBJ1-2, with a weak D call TRBD1 (6 bases). V was pared by 0 bases and J by 6 bases, with 11 bases between. There are 14 residues in the CDR3. Germline values: CDR1 LNHNV, CDR2 YYDKDF (reference sequence). CDR3 loop: CATSRDSKGDGYTF. The CDR3 nucleotides are TGTGCCACCAGCAGAGATTCTAAGGGGGATGGCTACACCTTC.

Comments on this clone: The same CDR3 arises from other DNA sequences in this sample as well. The J gene is TRBJ1-4, the V gene TRBV4-2; the D gene is possibly TRBD1 (5 bases). The CDR3 sequence is 15 residues long. Germline V gene data show CDR1 as LGHNA and CDR2 as YNFKEQ. V lost 0 bases and J lost 11, with 16 bases in between. The chain's CDR3 is CASSQEERGHWKLFF. As DNA, the CDR3 is TGTGCCAGCAGCCAAGAAGAGAGGGGTCACTGGAAACTGTTTTTT.

This clone was observed a handful of times. This CDR3 reads CASSPQDSFTYEQYF. CDR3 nucleotides: TGTGCCAGCAGCCCCCAGGACAGCTTCACCTACGAGCAGTACTTC. V is TRBV6-5 and J is TRBJ2-7, with D possibly TRBD1 on 6 matching bases. The ends were cut back, 6 bases at V and 2 bases at J, with 17 bases in the middle. Germline lookup yields CDR1 MNHEY and CDR2 SVGAGI. The CDR3 is 15 residues long.

This clone was picked up a small number of times. The J gene is TRBJ1-1, the V gene TRBV2; D is undetermined. Looked up from germline, CDR1 is SNHLY and CDR2 is FYNNEI. The CDR3 covers 13 residues. The V end lost 11 bases, the J end lost 2 bases, and 15 bases lay between the germline ends. CDR3 in amino acids: CAGSLAGNTEAFF. The DNA for the CDR3 is TGTGCCGGTTCCCTAGCGGGCAACACTGAAGCTTTCTTT.

This clone occurred a few times. The V call is TRBV5-3, the J call TRBJ1-2; 9 positions agree with TRBD1. TRBV5-3 is an ORF for which the function is uncertain. The J segment lost 1 base and the V segment lost 2 bases, leaving 3 bases of the junction unmatched. This CDR3 spans 15 amino acids. This chain's CDR3 is CARSFGTGLNYGYTF. The CDR3 DNA sequence: TGTGCCAGAAGCTTCGGGACAGGGCTTAACTATGGCTACACCTTC.

This clone was counted a few times. The V and J genes are TRBV4-3 and TRBJ2-7; D is unclear. The CDR3 extends over 15 amino acids. V lost 0 bases and J 1 base, leaving 10 bases between the germline ends. The germline CDR1 and CDR2 sequences are LGHNA and YSLEER. CDR3 bases: TGCGCCAGCAGCCAAGAGTGGATTTCTTCCTACGAGCAGTACTTC. Its translation is CASSQEWISSYEQYF.

This clone was seen a few times. This chain joins TRBV19 and TRBJ1-5, with 8 bases identical to TRBD1. The CDR3 loop spans 17 amino acids. Germline lookup yields CDR1 LNHDA and CDR2 SQIVND (reference sequence). The trim removed 2 bases at V and 3 bases at J, leaving 9 bases unmatched. CDR3 coding DNA: TGTGCCAGTAGTATACGGGCAGGGGGCAATGACAATCAGCCCCAGCATTTT. Translation: CASSIRAGGNDNQPQHF.

The chain has TRBV6-6 and TRBJ2-5; D is uncertain. The CDR3 runs to 12 residues. Trimming removed 2 bases at V and 1 base at J, with 2 bases between. Germline loops: CDR1 MNHNY, CDR2 SVGAGI (reference sequence). The DNA for the CDR3 is TGTGCCAGCAGTTACGTCCAAGAGACCCAGTACTTC. Translated, it gives CASSYVQETQYF.

This clone was recorded a few times. The J gene is TRBJ2-7, the V gene TRBV4-2; TRBD2 might be the D (7 bases). The CDR3 spans 16 residues. The ends were cut back, 0 bases at V and 0 bases at J, with 12 bases in the middle. The germline CDR1 and CDR2 sequences are LGHNA and YNFKEQ. CDR3 DNA: TGTGCCAGCAGCCAAGATGCGGGGGCGAGCTCCTACGAGCAGTACTTC. Protein sequence: CASSQDAGASSYEQYF.

The rearrangement links TRBV9 to TRBJ2-2; maybe TRBD1 (6 bases). The length of the CDR3 is 14 residues. V lost 7 bases, J lost 4 bases, and 14 bases lay in between. The germline V gene encodes CDR1 SGDLS and CDR2 YYNGEE. The CDR3 coding sequence is TGTGCCAGCGCAGGGGCCTCGAGCACCGGGGAGCTGTTTTTT. Amino acid sequence: CASAGASSTGELFF.

The sample holds a few counts of this clone. The genes are TRBV27 and TRBJ1-6; 8 bases fit TRBD1. CDR1 and CDR2 from the germline V gene are MNHEY and SMNVEV (reference sequence). V lost 4 bases and J lost 7; bases outside the gene matches: 3. This CDR3 contains 14 residues. CDR3 in amino acids: CASSSGGYNSPLHF. In DNA, the CDR3 is TGTGCCAGCAGTTCAGGGGGCTACAATTCACCCCTCCACTTT.

This chain connects TRBV5-6 to TRBJ1-1; maybe TRBD1 (6 bases). CDR1 is SGHDT, CDR2 YYEEEE, per germline. This CDR3 contains 16 residues. V lost 4 bases, J lost 1 base, and 17 bases lay in between. The CDR3 loop reads CASSADQGSWNTEAFF. DNA of the CDR3: TGTGCCAGCAGCGCAGACCAGGGGAGTTGGAACACTGAAGCTTTCTTT.

This clone was seen only a few times. The CDR3 DNA reads TGTGCCACCAGCAGAGTGGTGAACACTGAAGCTTTCTTT. Translating it yields CATSRVVNTEAFF. The rearrangement uses TRBV15 and TRBJ1-1; D gene unclear. V lost 1 base, J lost 0 bases, and 3 bases lay in between. Germline V gene lookup returns CDR1 LNHNV and CDR2 YYDKDF (reference sequence). The CDR3 spans 13 residues. Filled out from reference TRBV15 and TRBJ1-1, the complete variable domain reads DAMVIQNPRYQVTQFGKPVTLSCSQTLNHNVMYWYQQKSSQAPKLLFHYYDKDFNNEADTPDNFQSRRPNTSFCFLDIRSPGLGDTAMYLCATSRVVNTEAFFGQGTRLTVV.

A few counts support this clone. This chain joins TRBV15 and TRBJ1-3; no clear D gene. Trimming removed 0 bases at V and 0 bases at J, with 9 bases between. The CDR3 spans 16 residues. Germline V gene lookup returns CDR1 LNHNV and CDR2 YYDKDF (reference sequence). In DNA form, the CDR3 reads TGTGCCACCAGCAGAGATGCTGAGAACTCTGGAAACACCATATATTTT. Protein: CATSRDAENSGNTIYF.

This clone was observed a handful of times. The V call is TRBV19, the J call TRBJ2-6; D is possibly TRBD2 (6 bases). The germline V gene has CDR1 LNHDA and CDR2 SQIVND (reference sequence). The CDR3 consists of 15 residues. V was shortened by 5 bases and J by 0 bases, with 8 bases between the two germline ends. CDR3 in DNA: TGTGCCAGTAGTCTGGGAGGCTCTGGGGCCAACGTCCTGACTTTC. Translated, it gives CASSLGGSGANVLTF.

V gene TRBV7-2 combines with J gene TRBJ1-5; the D gene is possibly TRBD1 (5 bases). V lost 1 base, J lost 2 bases, and 9 bases lay in between. Looked up from germline, CDR1 is SGHTA and CDR2 is FQGNSA. This CDR3 has 15 amino acids. The CDR3 nucleotides read TGTGCCAGCAGCTTAGGAGCCAGGGGCAATCAGCCCCAGCATTTT. Protein sequence: CASSLGARGNQPQHF.

This clone was counted between two and nine times. The rearrangement joins TRBV13 to TRBJ2-1; 13 bases line up with TRBD2. The CDR3 is 17 amino acids. Unmatched junction bases numbered 12, after V lost 5 bases and J lost 8 bases. Looked up from germline, CDR1 is PRHDT and CDR2 is FYEKMQ (reference sequence). CDR3 nucleotide sequence: TGTGCCAGCAGCCCCCGGGGAGGGACTAGCGGGGTTGATGAGCAGTTCTTC. It translates to CASSPRGGTSGVDEQFF.

The chain recombines TRBV5-1 with TRBJ2-5; 11 nucleotides line up with TRBD2. This CDR3 spans 17 amino acids. V was pared by 6 bases and J by 4 bases, with 14 bases of the junction left unmatched. CDR1 is SGHRS, CDR2 YFSETQ, per germline. CDR3 loop: CASTAGTQTSGGETQYF. In nucleotides, the CDR3 is TGCGCCAGCACCGCCGGGACACAAACTAGCGGGGGAGAGACCCAGTACTTC.

The rearrangement uses TRBV4-1 and TRBJ2-3; 7 bases align to TRBD2. The CDR3 has 16 amino acids. The V segment lost 4 bases and the J segment 0 bases; nucleotides outside the gene matches: 7. Germline V gene data show CDR1 as MGHRA and CDR2 as YSYEKL. In DNA form, the CDR3 reads TGCGCCAGCAGCCCCTGGGAGGGGACCAGCACAGATACGCAGTATTTT. Translated: CASSPWEGTSTDTQYF.

The V gene is TRBV4-3, the J gene TRBJ2-7, with D uncertain. Germline values: CDR1 LGHNA, CDR2 YSLEER. CDR3 length equals 16 residues. V was clipped by 0 bases and J by 0 bases, with 12 bases between them. CDR3 sequence reads: CASSQEYRQDSYEQYF. DNA of the CDR3: TGCGCCAGCAGCCAAGAGTATCGGCAGGACTCCTACGAGCAGTACTTC.

This rearrangement joins TRBV4-1 to TRBJ1-4; D may be TRBD1 (6 bases). This CDR3 comprises 15 residues. Trimming removed 4 bases at V and 5 bases at J, with 14 bases between. Germline assignment: CDR1 MGHRA and CDR2 YSYEKL. The CDR3 loop is CASSRTTGWNEKLFF. The CDR3 DNA sequence: TGCGCCAGCAGCCGGACAACAGGGTGGAATGAAAAACTGTTTTTT.

The CDR3 here is CASSRTSGGGTDTQYF. CDR3 in DNA: TGTGCCAGTAGCCGGACTAGCGGGGGGGGCACAGATACGCAGTATTTT. J is TRBJ2-3 and V is TRBV19; 15 bases fit TRBD2. V shed 6 bases, J shed 1 base, and the junction held 2 bases outside the gene matches. The CDR3 sequence is 16 residues long. The germline V gene encodes CDR1 LNHDA and CDR2 SQIVND (reference sequence). The full variable domain, completed using reference TRBV19 and TRBJ2-3, is DGGITQSPKYLFRKEGQNVTLSCEQNLNHDAMYWYRQDPGQGLRLIYYSQIVNDFQKGDIAEGYSVSREKKESFPLTVTSAQKNPTAFYLCASSRTSGGGTDTQYFGPGTRLTVL.